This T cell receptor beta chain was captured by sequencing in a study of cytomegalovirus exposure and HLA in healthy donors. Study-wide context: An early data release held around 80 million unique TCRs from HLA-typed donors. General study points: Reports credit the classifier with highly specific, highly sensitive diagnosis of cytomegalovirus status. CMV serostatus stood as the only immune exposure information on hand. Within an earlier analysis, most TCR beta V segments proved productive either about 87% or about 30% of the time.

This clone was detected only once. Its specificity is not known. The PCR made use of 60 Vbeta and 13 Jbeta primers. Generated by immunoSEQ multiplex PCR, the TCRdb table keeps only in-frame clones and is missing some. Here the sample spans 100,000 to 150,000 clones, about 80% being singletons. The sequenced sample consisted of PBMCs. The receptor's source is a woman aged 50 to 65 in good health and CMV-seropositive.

DNA of the CDR3: TGTGCCAGCAGCCCGGGTCAGCGGCCCGAGCAGTACTTC. It codes for CASSPGQRPEQYF. This chain joins TRBV5-6 and TRBJ2-7, with TRBD2 as a possible D gene (5 bases). Germline loops: CDR1 SGHDT, CDR2 YYEEEE. The V and J ends lost 4 bases and 6 bases respectively, with 14 bases between them. The CDR3 has 13 residues.